This T cell receptor (beta chain) was sequenced during a study of blood T cell repertoires in COVID-19. In the study overall: Researchers got acute and convalescent COVID-19 samples from the United States, Italy and Spain. Nucleic acid was either cDNA or gDNA, and it came from T cells, B-cell-depleted T cells, or PBMCs.

Under the authors' procedure: The authors estimated nucleated cell counts from reference gene primer amplification. TCRdb's table, derived via immunoSEQ multiplex PCR, lists solely in-frame clones and lacks some. The V and J calls and clone size come from that table; D and trimming were worked out from the DNA. The sample has 150,000 to 200,000 clones; roughly 86% are singletons. CDR3 length: 15 amino acids. The V end was cut by 4 bases, the J end by 6 bases, with 16 bases between. Germline V lookup: CDR1 SGHRS, CDR2 YFSETQ. This chain links TRBV5-1 with TRBJ2-2; tentative D call: TRBD2 (5 bases). The receptor's source is a man aged 18 to 35 with acute or convalescent COVID-19. Sequences were obtained from peripheral blood. In DNA, the CDR3 is TGCGCCAGCAGCCCCCCGATCGGGGAACCCGGGGAGCTGTTTTTT. Its translation is CASSPPIGEPGELFF. Full variable domain (remainder filled in from reference TRBV5-1 and TRBJ2-2): KAGVTQTPRYLIKTRGQQVTLSCSPISGHRSVSWYQQTPGQGLQFLFEYFSETQRNKGNFPGRFSGRQFSNSRSEMNVSTLELGDSALYLCASSPPIGEPGELFFGEGSRLTVL.